Listed below are T cell receptor beta chains from one sample, sequenced in a study of neoadjuvant anti-PD-1 for oral cavity cancer. TCRdb keeps only in-frame clones here, not all; method: immunoSEQ multiplex PCR. The sample consists of about 17,000 clones, less than 80% of them appearing once. The material was PBMCs, obtained before nivolumab (anti-PD-1) treatment. The receptor set was obtained from a person aged 40 to 85 with oral cavity squamous cell carcinoma. The conserved cysteine and the conserved F or W are not part of the CDR3 here. A D gene is named only where the DNA matches it firmly.

v_gene: TRBV30; d_gene: -; CDR3aa: AWSVDGTYEQY
v_gene: TRBV6-6; d_gene: -; CDR3aa: ASSLRRGTDTQY
v_gene: TRBV6-1; d_gene: -; CDR3aa: ASSGQTGLANYGYT
v_gene: TRBV2; d_gene: -; CDR3aa: ASSSGVFIQPQH
v_gene: TRBV2; d_gene: TRBD2; CDR3aa: ASRGTSGLEQY
v_gene: TRBV10-1; d_gene: -; CDR3aa: ASSADGWDTEAF
v_gene: TRBV2; d_gene: -; CDR3aa: ASSEAPDPGNEQY
v_gene: TRBV27; d_gene: -; CDR3aa: ASSAKPGVAGELF
v_gene: TRBV30; d_gene: -; CDR3aa: AWSVRSRMGGVSETQY
v_gene: TRBV15; d_gene: TRBD1; CDR3aa: ATSAANRGKYNEQF